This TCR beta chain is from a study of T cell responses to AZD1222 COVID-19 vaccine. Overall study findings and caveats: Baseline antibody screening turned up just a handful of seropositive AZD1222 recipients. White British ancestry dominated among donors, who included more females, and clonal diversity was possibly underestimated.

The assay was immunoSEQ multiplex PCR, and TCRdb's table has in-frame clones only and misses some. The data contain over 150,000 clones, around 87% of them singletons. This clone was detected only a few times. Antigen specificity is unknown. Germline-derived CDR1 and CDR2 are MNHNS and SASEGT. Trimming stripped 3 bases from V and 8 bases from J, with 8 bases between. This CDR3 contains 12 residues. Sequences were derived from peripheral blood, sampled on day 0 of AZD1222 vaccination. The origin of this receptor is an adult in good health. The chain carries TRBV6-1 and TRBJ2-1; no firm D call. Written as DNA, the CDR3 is TGTGCCAGCAGTGATGAGTGGGATGAGCAGTTCTTC. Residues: CASSDEWDEQFF.